This T cell receptor (beta chain) was retrieved from a study of T cell responses to AZD1222 COVID-19 vaccine. The length of the CDR3 is 16 residues. Trimming took 3 bases from V and 4 from J, leaving 16 bases between them. Per the germline V gene, CDR1 is SGHNT and CDR2 is YYREEE (reference sequence). Sequencing was performed with immunoSEQ multiplex PCR; in TCRdb, only in-frame clones are kept and a portion is missing. The sample includes approximately 150,000 clones, 80% to 95% of them seen just once. The chain joins TRBV5-4 to TRBJ2-2; D call uncertain. The clonotype was recovered from an adult who received the AZD1222 COVID-19 vaccine. Sequenced here: peripheral blood, sampled 28 days after the second AZD1222 dose. The CDR3 DNA sequence: TGTGCCAGCAGCTGGATAACTGGGCTGATCACCGGGGAGCTGTTTTTT. Residues: CASSWITGLITGELFF.